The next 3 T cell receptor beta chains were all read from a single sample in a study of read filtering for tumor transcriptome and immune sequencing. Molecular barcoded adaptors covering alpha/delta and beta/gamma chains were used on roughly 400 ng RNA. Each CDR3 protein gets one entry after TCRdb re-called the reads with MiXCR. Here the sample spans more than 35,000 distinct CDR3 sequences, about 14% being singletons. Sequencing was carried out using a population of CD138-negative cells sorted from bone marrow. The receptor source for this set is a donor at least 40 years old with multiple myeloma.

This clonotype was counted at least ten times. Here the CDR3 DNA reads TGCGCCAGCAGTCAATCGCCTGACCCCCTTGGGAACACTGAAGCTTTCTTT. As protein: CASSQSPDPLGNTEAFF. V and J are TRBV23-1 and TRBJ1-1; no clear D gene. TRBV23-1 is labeled an ORF, and its function is uncertain. Between the trimmed V and J ends, which lost 0 bases and 1 base, there was a span of 15 bases. The CDR3 is 17 amino acids.

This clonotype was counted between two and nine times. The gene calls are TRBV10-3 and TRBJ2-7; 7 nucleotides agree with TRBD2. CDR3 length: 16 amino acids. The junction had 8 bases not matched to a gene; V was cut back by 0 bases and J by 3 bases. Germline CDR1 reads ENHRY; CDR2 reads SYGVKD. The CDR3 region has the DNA TGTGCCATCAGTGAGTCGATGGCGCGGGGGTTCTACGAGCAGTACTTC. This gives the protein CAISESMARGFYEQYF.

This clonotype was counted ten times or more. CDR3 residues: CAWSVTRNQPQHF. The CDR3 coding sequence is TGTGCCTGGAGTGTGACGAGGAATCAGCCCCAGCATTTT. The V call is TRBV30, the J call TRBJ1-5; no clear D gene. The CDR3 totals 13 residues. CDR1 is GTSNPN, CDR2 SVGIG, per germline (reference sequence). Between the trimmed V and J ends, which lost 0 bases and 4 bases, there was a span of 7 bases. The full variable domain, rest sourced from reference TRBV30 and TRBJ1-5, is SQTIHQWPATLVQPVGSPLSLECTVEGTSNPNLYWYRQAAGRGLQLLFYSVGIGQISSEVPQNLSASRPQDRQFILSSKKLLLSDSGFYLCAWSVTRNQPQHFGDGTRLSIL.